The 25 T cell receptor beta chains below all came from one sample that was sequenced in a study of T cells after yellow fever vaccination. TCRdb ran MiXCR on the 5' RACE reads and lists one entry per CDR3 protein. Found here are a few hundred thousand distinct CDR3 sequences, approximately 9% of them singletons; the top ten hold about a sixth. Source: PBMCs, taken on the day of the first yellow fever vaccination. The receptors shown here come from a man between 18 and 35 years old who received the YFV17D yellow fever vaccine.

This clonotype occurred a few times. This sequence joins TRBV20-1 and TRBJ2-5; D might be TRBD1 (5 bases). Germline V gene data show CDR1 as DFQATT and CDR2 as SNEGSKA (reference sequence). CDR3 length: 14 amino acids. Between the trimmed V and J ends, which lost 7 bases and 3 bases, there was a span of 18 bases. The CDR3 here is CSVHRLLSEETQYF. CDR3 nucleotide sequence: TGCAGTGTTCACAGGCTCCTTTCTGAAGAGACCCAGTACTTC.

The V gene is TRBV19, the J gene TRBJ1-1; 8 nucleotides match TRBD1. Germline assignment: CDR1 LNHDA and CDR2 SQIVND (reference sequence). This CDR3 has 15 amino acids. V shed 10 bases, J shed 1 base, and the junction held 11 bases outside the gene matches. The CDR3 loop is CATTDRGVGNTEAFF. CDR3 nucleotide sequence: TGTGCCACGACCGACAGGGGAGTGGGGAACACTGAAGCTTTCTTT.

This clonotype was seen a few times. This chain joins TRBV20-1 and TRBJ2-3, with D tentatively TRBD1 (6 bases). The germline V and J ends were trimmed by 2 bases and 6 bases, with 12 bases remaining between them. CDR1 is DFQATT and CDR2 is SNEGSKA in the germline V gene (reference sequence). There are 13 residues in the CDR3. The CDR3 sequence: CSARSPRGDTQYF. The CDR3 DNA reads TGCAGTGCTAGAAGCCCCAGGGGCGATACGCAGTATTTT.

The J gene is TRBJ1-4, the V gene TRBV10-3; possible D gene TRBD1, 5 bases. Deletions cut 10 bases from V and 8 bases from J, with 14 bases between. The CDR3 is made up of 12 amino acids. Germline CDR1 is ENHRY and CDR2 is SYGVKD. The CDR3 nucleotides read TGTGCCAGCGGGACGGTAGGGGAAAAACTGTTTTTT. It codes for CASGTVGEKLFF.

The CDR3 nucleotides are TGTGCCAGCAGCCACCCGGACAGTCATAATTCACCCCTCCACTTT. Its protein is CASSHPDSHNSPLHF. The chain couples TRBV14 to TRBJ1-6, with D perhaps matching TRBD1 (6 bases). The CDR3 consists of 15 residues. CDR1 is SGHDN, CDR2 FVKESK, per germline. V dropped 3 bases and J dropped 5 bases, with 11 bases sitting between them.

Here the CDR3 DNA reads TGTGCCAGCAGCTTAGAAACGGCAGGGAACTATGGCTACACCTTC. Its protein product is CASSLETAGNYGYTF. This chain links TRBV7-9 with TRBJ1-2; weak D call: TRBD1 (5 bases). Germline V CDR1 and CDR2: SEHNR, FQNEAQ (reference sequence). Trimming stripped 1 base from V and 2 bases from J, with 11 bases between. This CDR3 spans 15 amino acids.

This clonotype was seen repeatedly, ten times or more. V is TRBV4-1 and J is TRBJ2-1; TRBD1 agrees at 9 bases. Germline V gene sequence: CDR1 MGHRA, CDR2 YSYEKL. V shed 2 bases and J 1 base; nucleotides not matched to a gene: 6. The CDR3 runs 17 residues. DNA of the CDR3: TGCGCCAGCAGCCAATTACCGGGACAGGGATCCTACAATGAGCAGTTCTTC. Its translation: CASSQLPGQGSYNEQFF.

The genes are TRBV7-9 and TRBJ2-7, with D possibly matching TRBD2 (7 bases). This CDR3 is 15 amino acids long. V dropped 5 bases and J dropped 3 bases, with 17 bases sitting between them. CDR1 and CDR2 (germline): SEHNR, FQNEAQ (reference sequence). In nucleotides, the CDR3 is TGTGCCAGCAGCGTGGGGGGGGGCCTCGTCTACGAGCAGTACTTC. The encoded protein is CASSVGGGLVYEQYF.

This clonotype was seen only a few times. The genes are TRBV12-3 or TRBV12-4 and TRBJ2-5; D ambiguous. The V end was cut by 5 bases, the J end by 5 bases, with 9 bases between. The CDR3 spans 12 residues. CDR3 coding DNA: TGTGCCAGCAGTATAGGAACGGAGACCCAGTACTTC. The encoded protein is CASSIGTETQYF.

V usage is TRBV10-3 and J usage is TRBJ2-7; possibly TRBD1 for D (6 bases). Trimming left V 1 base short and J 5 bases short, with 15 bases between. This CDR3 comprises 15 residues. Per germline, CDR1 ENHRY and CDR2 SYGVKD. As DNA, the CDR3 is TGTGCCATCAGTGAGTTGGGCACAGGGTTCGACGAGCAGTACGTC. Its protein is CAISELGTGFDEQYV.

This clonotype has more than one count but fewer than ten. The genes are TRBV20-1 and TRBJ1-5; weak D call: TRBD1 (6 bases). This CDR3 region has 13 residues. Trimming took 5 bases from V and 3 from J, leaving 11 bases between them. CDR1 and CDR2 from the germline V gene are DFQATT and SNEGSKA (reference sequence). The CDR3 reads CSAQDSHNQPQHF. Written as DNA, the CDR3 is TGCAGTGCTCAGGACAGCCACAATCAGCCCCAGCATTTT.

In its sample, this clonotype was seen a few times. The V call is TRBV6-1, the J call TRBJ2-7; no clear D. The CDR3 contains 12 residues. CDR1 is MNHNS and CDR2 is SASEGT in the germline V gene. The V end lost 4 bases, the J end lost 5 bases, and 9 bases lay between the germline ends. CDR3 sequence (DNA): TGTGCCAGCAGTGGTGTTTCGAACGAGCAGTACGTC. It codes for CASSGVSNEQYV.

There are a few counts of this clonotype. The chain joins TRBV4-1 to TRBJ2-5, with TRBD1 matching 8 bases. Germline trimming cut 4 bases from V and 5 bases from J; bases unmatched to any gene: 12. The CDR3 has 16 amino acids. Germline-derived CDR1 and CDR2 are MGHRA and YSYEKL. CDR3 sequence (DNA): TGCGCCAGCAGCCCTCCGGACAGGGAGGATAGGGAGACCCAGTACTTC. Translation: CASSPPDREDRETQYF.

This rearrangement joins TRBV12-3 or TRBV12-4 to TRBJ2-5; maybe TRBD1 (6 bases). This CDR3 comprises 14 residues. V lost 2 bases to trimming and J lost 4 bases, with 11 bases between them. The CDR3 protein is CASSLWGRGETQYF. DNA for the CDR3: TGTGCCAGCAGTTTATGGGGGCGAGGAGAGACCCAGTACTTC.

In this sample, this clonotype turned up many times. The chain combines TRBV12-3 or TRBV12-4 with TRBJ2-3, with a possible D match to TRBD2 (6 bases). Trimming pared 2 bases from V and 2 bases from J, leaving 8 bases between. The CDR3 is 14 residues long. The CDR3 is CASSLSGHTDTQYF. Written as DNA, the CDR3 is TGTGCCAGCAGTTTAAGCGGGCACACAGATACGCAGTATTTT.

This clonotype appeared a few times. The chain joins TRBV5-4 to TRBJ1-2, with D possibly being TRBD1 (6 bases). The V end was cut by 4 bases, the J end by 7 bases, with 17 bases between. CDR3 length equals 14 residues. The germline CDR1 and CDR2 sequences are SGHNT and YYREEE (reference sequence). This CDR3 reads CASSQFYGGSGYTF. The CDR3 DNA reads TGTGCCAGCAGCCAATTCTACGGGGGCTCTGGCTACACCTTC. Full variable domain (remainder filled in from reference TRBV5-4 and TRBJ1-2): ETGVTQSPTHLIKTRGQQVTLRCSSQSGHNTVSWYQQALGQGPQFIFQYYREEENGRGNFPPRFSGLQFPNYSSELNVNALELDDSALYLCASSQFYGGSGYTFGSGTRLTVV.

This clonotype was detected only a few times. The chain joins TRBV7-9 to TRBJ1-1, with D unclear. There are 13 residues in the CDR3. The germline V and J ends were trimmed by 1 base and 8 bases, with 11 bases remaining between them. The germline CDR1 and CDR2 sequences are SEHNR and FQNEAQ (reference sequence). The CDR3 reads CASSLVLGKEAFF. CDR3 DNA: TGTGCCAGCAGCTTAGTTTTGGGGAAAGAAGCTTTCTTT.

This clonotype was seen many times. The chain is built from TRBV5-1 and TRBJ1-2, with D uncertain. The CDR3 sequence is 13 residues long. Looked up from germline, CDR1 is SGHRS and CDR2 is YFSETQ. The ends were cut back, 2 bases at V and 6 bases at J, with 11 bases in the middle. The CDR3 is CASSFPTGDGYTF. The CDR3 nucleotides are TGCGCCAGCAGCTTTCCCACGGGAGATGGCTACACCTTC. The variable domain in full, completed from reference TRBV5-1 and TRBJ1-2, reads KAGVTQTPRYLIKTRGQQVTLSCSPISGHRSVSWYQQTPGQGLQFLFEYFSETQRNKGNFPGRFSGRQFSNSRSEMNVSTLELGDSALYLCASSFPTGDGYTFGSGTRLTVV.

The rearrangement uses TRBV5-1 and TRBJ1-5; perhaps TRBD1 as D (5 bases). The V end lost 0 bases, the J end lost 4 bases, and 11 bases lay between the germline ends. Germline V CDR1 and CDR2: SGHRS, YFSETQ. The CDR3 loop spans 15 amino acids. DNA for the CDR3: TGCGCCAGCAGCTTGGCCGGACGGGGGAATCAGCCCCAGCATTTT. Encoded protein: CASSLAGRGNQPQHF.

This clonotype was recorded a few times. The chain uses TRBV7-9 and TRBJ1-1; D is perhaps TRBD1 (6 bases). CDR1 and CDR2 (germline): SEHNR, FQNEAQ (reference sequence). V was shortened by 7 bases and J by 4 bases, with 19 bases between the two germline ends. The CDR3 spans 15 residues. The CDR3 reads CASNTPGRGGTEAFF. The DNA for the CDR3 is TGTGCCAGCAACACCCCTGGGAGGGGGGGCACTGAAGCTTTCTTT.

This clonotype was counted at least ten times. This chain connects TRBV14 to TRBJ2-1; D gene ambiguous. Germline assignment: CDR1 SGHDN and CDR2 FVKESK. This CDR3 contains 17 residues. Trimming took 0 bases from V and 4 from J, leaving 16 bases between them. The CDR3: CASSQEFPRRGYNEQFF. The CDR3 DNA sequence: TGTGCCAGCAGCCAAGAATTCCCGCGGCGAGGTTACAATGAGCAGTTCTTC.

This clonotype has just a few counts. The chain has TRBV4-2 and TRBJ2-5; D tentatively fits TRBD1 or TRBD2 (6 bases each). This CDR3 comprises 19 residues. Per the germline V gene, CDR1 is LGHNA and CDR2 is YNFKEQ. V was clipped by 0 bases and J by 2 bases, with 22 bases between them. The CDR3 here is CASSQEWGRGETGQETQYF. CDR3 sequence (DNA): TGTGCCAGCAGCCAAGAATGGGGGCGGGGTGAAACAGGACAAGAGACCCAGTACTTC.

Many counts were recorded for this clonotype. The chain has TRBV10-3 and TRBJ2-6; D is possibly TRBD1 (5 bases). Germline CDR1 and CDR2: ENHRY and SYGVKD. This CDR3 is 16 amino acids long. V shed 6 bases and J shed 0 bases, with 12 bases lying between them. CDR3 amino acids: CAIRPTESSGANVLTF. The CDR3, as DNA: TGTGCCATCAGACCGACAGAAAGCTCTGGGGCCAACGTCCTGACTTTC.

The chain joins TRBV2 to TRBJ1-1; D gene uncertain. The CDR3 is 17 residues long. CDR1 and CDR2 from the germline V gene are SNHLY and FYNNEI. V was pared by 11 bases and J by 0 bases, with 25 bases between. The CDR3 here is CAFSLEAGWELNTEAFF. The DNA of the CDR3 is TGTGCCTTCAGTTTGGAAGCGGGCTGGGAGCTGAACACTGAAGCTTTCTTT.

The table lists this clonotype with many counts. V and J are TRBV5-1 and TRBJ2-5, with D possibly TRBD1 on 5 matching bases. Germline loops: CDR1 SGHRS, CDR2 YFSETQ. The CDR3 covers 16 residues. V was cut by 5 bases and J by 2 bases, with 19 bases left in between. CDR3 in amino acids: CASSWGRTGAQETQYF. The CDR3 DNA follows: TGCGCCAGCAGTTGGGGCAGGACCGGAGCTCAAGAGACCCAGTACTTC. The full variable domain, rest sourced from reference TRBV5-1 and TRBJ2-5, is KAGVTQTPRYLIKTRGQQVTLSCSPISGHRSVSWYQQTPGQGLQFLFEYFSETQRNKGNFPGRFSGRQFSNSRSEMNVSTLELGDSALYLCASSWGRTGAQETQYFGPGTRLLVL.